The clone carrying this TCR beta chain was seen once. The sample comes from a study of blood T cell repertoires in COVID-19. After removal of 0 bases from V and 10 bases from J, the junction contained 8 bases not matched to a gene. The CDR3 has 16 residues. Germline CDR1 is SGHKS and CDR2 is YYEKEE (reference sequence). Libraries were prepared by immunoSEQ multiplex PCR; TCRdb keeps only in-frame clonotypes and omits some of them. The top ten hold around 2% of the sample, which has 240,000 or so clones, approximately 82% seen once. The rearrangement joins TRBV5-5 to TRBJ1-6; 9 bases line up with TRBD1. The sequencing sample was made of peripheral blood. This receptor was obtained from a man aged 25-45 years who had recovered from COVID-19. The CDR3: CASSLAWDRANSPLHF. The DNA of the CDR3 is TGTGCCAGCAGCTTGGCGTGGGACAGGGCAAACTCACCCCTCCACTTT. The complete variable domain, with remaining parts taken from reference TRBV5-5 and TRBJ1-6, reads DAGVTQSPTHLIKTRGQQVTLRCSPISGHKSVSWYQQVLGQGPQFIFQYYEKEERGRGNFPDRFSARQFPNYSSELNVNALLLGDSALYLCASSLAWDRANSPLHFGNGTRLTVT.